This is a list of T cell receptor beta chains from one sample in a study of blood T cell repertoires in COVID-19. Method: immunoSEQ multiplex PCR; TCRdb's copy keeps in-frame clones and lacks some. The sample holds a few hundred thousand clones, roughly 88% seen once. Sequenced material: peripheral blood. These receptors were collected from a man at least 80 years old with acute or convalescent COVID-19. The CDR3 runs from the conserved cysteine through the conserved F or W. Each record gives: clone size, V gene, J gene, D gene, CDR3 DNA, CDR3 protein. D genes are given only for firm matches. Rows give clone size only sometimes, using once, few, many, or a class for an expanded clone.

NA	TRBV5-5	TRBJ1-1	TRBD1	TGTGCCAGCAGCAGTCCCGGGACAGGGAACACTGAAGCTTTCTTT	CASSSPGTGNTEAFF
few	TRBV7-2	TRBJ2-7	TRBD2	TGTGCCAGCAGCCCGGTCGGCGGGAGCTCCTACGAGCAGTACTTC	CASSPVGGSSYEQYF
NA	TRBV27	TRBJ2-5	TRBD2	TGTGCCAGCAGTTTTAGCGGGGAGACCCAGTACTTC	CASSFSGETQYF
NA	TRBV11-2	TRBJ2-1	NA	TGTGCCAGCAGCTTAGTAGGAATCGAAGTGGGCCACTACAATGAGCAGTTCTTC	CASSLVGIEVGHYNEQFF
NA	TRBV7-2	TRBJ1-1	TRBD1	TGTGCCAGCAGCCCCCGACAGGGTAACACTGAAGCTTTCTTT	CASSPRQGNTEAFF
NA	TRBV7-3	TRBJ2-7	NA	TGTGCCAGCAGCTTAGGGTCTGGGACACACGAGCAGTACTTC	CASSLGSGTHEQYF
NA	TRBV2	TRBJ1-2	TRBD1	TGTGCCAGCCGTACCCCTCCGGGACAGGGAGTTCACTATGGCTACACCTTC	CASRTPPGQGVHYGYTF
once	TRBV9	TRBJ2-3	TRBD1	TGTGCCAGCAGCGTAGTATCACAGGGGTTTATCGGTACGCAGTATTTT	CASSVVSQGFIGTQYF
few	TRBV24-1	TRBJ1-1	NA	TGTGCCACCAGTGATAAATCTCGGGGAGAGGACACTGAAGCTTTCTTT	CATSDKSRGEDTEAFF
NA	TRBV5-5	TRBJ2-4	TRBD1	TGTGCCAGCAGGGGACAGAGCATTCAGTACTTC	CASRGQSIQYF
NA	TRBV7-2	TRBJ2-5	TRBD2	TGTGCCAGCAGCTTAGTAGCGGGGGCGCTCCGGGAGACCCAGTACTTC	CASSLVAGALRETQYF
NA	TRBV28	TRBJ1-1	NA	TGTGCCAGCAAAACCGATTTTACAGGGAAGGGTGGCACTGAAGCTTTCTTT	CASKTDFTGKGGTEAFF
NA	TRBV7-3	TRBJ2-1	NA	TGTGCCAGCACCCTTGGCGGGGCTCGAAGCTCCTACAATGAGCAGTTCTTC	CASTLGGARSSYNEQFF
NA	TRBV9	TRBJ1-2	TRBD1	TGTGCCAGCAGCGGCCGGGACAGAGAAGGCTACACCTTC	CASSGRDREGYTF
NA	TRBV5-4	TRBJ2-5	NA	TGTGCCAGCAGCTCGCGGGCATCCCCAGAGACCCAGTACTTC	CASSSRASPETQYF
once	TRBV5-1	TRBJ2-5	NA	TGCGCCAGCAGGTCCCTATTGTACCAAGAGACCCAGTACTTC	CASRSLLYQETQYF
NA	TRBV9	TRBJ1-6	NA	TGTGCCAGCAGCGTAGCGGAGGGGAGGATTGAATCACCCCTCCACTTT	CASSVAEGRIESPLHF
NA	TRBV7-9	TRBJ1-2	NA	TGTGCCAGCAGCCCCCAGGGAGGGTATGGCTACACCTTC	CASSPQGGYGYTF
NA	TRBV6-6	TRBJ2-5	TRBD2	TGTGCCAGCAAGCTAGCGGAGTTTGGGACCCAGTACTTC	CASKLAEFGTQYF
once	TRBV5-1	TRBJ2-7	TRBD1	TGCGCCAGCAGCTTGATGGGGACAGGAACCTACGAGCAGTACTTC	CASSLMGTGTYEQYF
NA	TRBV9	TRBJ1-2	NA	TGTGCCAGCAGCGCACAAAAATCAGGGGAGATGGGCTATGGCTACACCTTC	CASSAQKSGEMGYGYTF
once	TRBV3-1/TRBV3-2	TRBJ2-7	TRBD1	TGTGCCAGCAGCAGTAAAGGGGGCGGCGAGCAGTACTTC	CASSSKGGGEQYF
NA	TRBV12-3/TRBV12-4	TRBJ1-2	NA	TGTGCCAGCAGTTTAAGGGGGTATGGCTACACCTTC	CASSLRGYGYTF
NA	TRBV11-2	TRBJ2-1	NA	TGTGCCAGCAGCGCTACTAGCTATGAGCAGTTCTTC	CASSATSYEQFF
NA	TRBV6-6	TRBJ1-6	TRBD1	TGTGCCAGCACTCGGACAGGGAATTATGCCTATGGTTCACCCCTCCACTTT	CASTRTGNYAYGSPLHF
few	TRBV18	TRBJ2-1	TRBD2	TGTGCCAGCTCACCAGGGACTAGCGGGAGAAGCAATGAGCAGTTCTTC	CASSPGTSGRSNEQFF
NA	TRBV9	TRBJ1-3	NA	TGTGCCAGCAGCGTAGGTGGCGGCAATTCAAACACCATATATTTT	CASSVGGGNSNTIYF
NA	TRBV28	TRBJ2-7	NA	TGTGCCAGCACCCAAGGCGGGAACTACTACGAGCAGTACTTC	CASTQGGNYYEQYF
NA	TRBV4-2	TRBJ1-5	TRBD1	TGTGCCAGCAGCCAAGCTGGGACAGGGGCGGTCAATCAGCCCCAGCATTTT	CASSQAGTGAVNQPQHF
NA	TRBV2	TRBJ1-2	NA	TGTGCCAGCAGTGGAGGGAGATCCGGCTATGGCTACACCTTC	CASSGGRSGYGYTF
NA	TRBV5-1	TRBJ2-7	TRBD2	TGCGCCAGCAGCTCGCCCACGGGACTAGCGGGAGTTGACGAGCAGTACTTC	CASSSPTGLAGVDEQYF
NA	TRBV3-1/TRBV3-2	TRBJ2-3	NA	TGTGCCAGCAGCCAACTACCCGATACGCAGTATTTT	CASSQLPDTQYF
NA	TRBV5-8	TRBJ2-2	NA	TGTGCCAGCAGCTTGGGGACAGTAATCACCGGGGAGCTGTTTTTT	CASSLGTVITGELFF
NA	TRBV7-9	TRBJ2-3	TRBD1	TGTGCCAGCATCATGGAGGTACAGGGGCAGGCAGATACGCAGTATTTT	CASIMEVQGQADTQYF
NA	TRBV7-2	TRBJ2-7	TRBD2	TGTGCCAGCAGCTTTCGATACATGGGGGGGTCCTACGAGCAGTACTTC	CASSFRYMGGSYEQYF
NA	TRBV28	TRBJ2-3	NA	TGTGCCAGCAGTTCCAATCCCCCCGAGGTTGATACGCAGTATTTT	CASSSNPPEVDTQYF
NA	TRBV6-5	TRBJ2-3	NA	TGTGCCAGCAACCGAGGTTTTGGGGATACGCAGTATTTT	CASNRGFGDTQYF
NA	TRBV5-8	TRBJ1-5	NA	TGTGCCAGCAGCTTGTACTTCAATCAGCCCCAGCATTTT	CASSLYFNQPQHF
NA	TRBV15	TRBJ1-4	TRBD1	TGTGCCACCAGCAGGAATAGGGGGCATGAAAAACTGTTTTTT	CATSRNRGHEKLFF
NA	TRBV4-1	TRBJ2-2	NA	TGCGCCAGCAGCCAAGAAACAGGGTTCTCAACCGGGGAGCTGTTTTTT	CASSQETGFSTGELFF
NA	TRBV6-5	TRBJ1-1	NA	TGTGCCAGCAGCCAAGAGGGGGAGAACACTGAAGCTTTCTTT	CASSQEGENTEAFF
NA	TRBV5-1	TRBJ2-7	NA	TGCGCCAGCAGCGAGGACTGGGCCTACGAGCAGTACTTC	CASSEDWAYEQYF
NA	TRBV7-8	TRBJ1-4	NA	TGTGCCAGCAGCTTAACAGGGAAGGAAAAACTGTTTTTT	CASSLTGKEKLFF
NA	TRBV27	TRBJ1-5	TRBD1	TGTGCCAGCAGTTTATATGGACAGGGAGAATGGAATCAGCCCCAGCATTTT	CASSLYGQGEWNQPQHF
NA	TRBV6-5	TRBJ2-2	TRBD2	TGTGCCAGCAGTTACCAGCGGGAGCTTCGGTCGGGGGAGCTGTTTTTT	CASSYQRELRSGELFF
NA	TRBV18	TRBJ1-3	NA	TGTGCCAGCTCACCCCGGGGCTCTGGAAACACCATATATTTT	CASSPRGSGNTIYF
NA	TRBV28	TRBJ2-1	TRBD2	TGTGCCAGCAGTTCAATACTAGCGGGGTACAATGAGCAGTTCTTC	CASSSILAGYNEQFF
NA	TRBV6-1	TRBJ1-2	TRBD1	TGTGCCAGCAGTGAAGGGGCAGGGGGCCGCTATGGCTACACCTTC	CASSEGAGGRYGYTF
NA	TRBV11-2	TRBJ2-7	NA	TGTGCCAGCAGCTTAGCGGGTTACGAGCAGTACTTC	CASSLAGYEQYF
NA	TRBV7-3	TRBJ1-6	NA	TGTGCCAGCAGCTTAACCGGGGGGTATACTTCACCCCTCCACTTT	CASSLTGGYTSPLHF
NA	TRBV19	TRBJ1-5	NA	TGTGCCAGTAGTCCCCGGGGACATCGTAATCAGCCCCAGCATTTT	CASSPRGHRNQPQHF
NA	TRBV6-6	TRBJ2-1	TRBD2	TGTGCCAGCAGAACCCAGACTAGCGGGGGTGACAATGAGCAGTTCTTC	CASRTQTSGGDNEQFF
NA	TRBV15	TRBJ1-4	NA	TGTGCCACCGGGTTCGCGGGCTGGAGGGTTGAAAAACTGTTTTTT	CATGFAGWRVEKLFF
NA	TRBV21-1	TRBJ2-7	NA	TGTGCCAGCAGCCGTCGGGGACTAGCGGGGTTCCCCTACGAGCAGTACTTC	CASSRRGLAGFPYEQYF